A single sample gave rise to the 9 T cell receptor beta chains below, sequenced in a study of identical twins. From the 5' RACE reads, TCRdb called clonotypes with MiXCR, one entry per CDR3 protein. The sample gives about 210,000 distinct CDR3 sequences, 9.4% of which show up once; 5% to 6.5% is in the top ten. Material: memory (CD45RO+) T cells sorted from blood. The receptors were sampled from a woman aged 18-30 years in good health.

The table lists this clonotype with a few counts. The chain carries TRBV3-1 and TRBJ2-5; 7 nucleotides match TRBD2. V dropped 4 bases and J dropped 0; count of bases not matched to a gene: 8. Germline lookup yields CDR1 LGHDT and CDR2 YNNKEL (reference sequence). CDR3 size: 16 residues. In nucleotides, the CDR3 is TGTGCCAGCAGCCGTCTAGCCAGCGGGAACCAAGAGACCCAGTACTTC. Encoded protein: CASSRLASGNQETQYF.

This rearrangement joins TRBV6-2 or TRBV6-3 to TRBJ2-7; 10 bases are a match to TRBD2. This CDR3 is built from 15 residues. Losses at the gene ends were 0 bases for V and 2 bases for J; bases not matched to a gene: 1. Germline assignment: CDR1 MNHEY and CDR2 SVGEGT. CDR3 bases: TGTGCCAGCAGTTACTCCAGCGGGAGGGCCTACGAGCAGTACTTC. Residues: CASSYSSGRAYEQYF.

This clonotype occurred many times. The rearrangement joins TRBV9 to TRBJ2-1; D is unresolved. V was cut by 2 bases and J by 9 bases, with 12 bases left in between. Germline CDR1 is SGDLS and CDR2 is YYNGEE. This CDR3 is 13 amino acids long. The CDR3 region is CASSVQPLGEQFF. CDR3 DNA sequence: TGTGCCAGCAGCGTTCAACCCTTAGGTGAGCAGTTCTTC.

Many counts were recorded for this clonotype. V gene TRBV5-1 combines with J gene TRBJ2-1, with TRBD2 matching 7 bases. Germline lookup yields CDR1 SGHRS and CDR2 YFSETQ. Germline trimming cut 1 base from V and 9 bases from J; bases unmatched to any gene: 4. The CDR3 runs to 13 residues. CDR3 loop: CASSLLPGGEQFF. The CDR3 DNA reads TGCGCCAGCAGCTTGCTCCCGGGGGGTGAGCAGTTCTTC.

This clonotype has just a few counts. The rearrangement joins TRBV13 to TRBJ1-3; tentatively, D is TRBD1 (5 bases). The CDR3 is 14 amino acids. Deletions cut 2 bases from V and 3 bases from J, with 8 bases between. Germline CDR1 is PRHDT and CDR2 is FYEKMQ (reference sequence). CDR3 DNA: TGTGCCAGCAGCTTACGGCAGGGTGGAAACACCATATATTTT. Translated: CASSLRQGGNTIYF.

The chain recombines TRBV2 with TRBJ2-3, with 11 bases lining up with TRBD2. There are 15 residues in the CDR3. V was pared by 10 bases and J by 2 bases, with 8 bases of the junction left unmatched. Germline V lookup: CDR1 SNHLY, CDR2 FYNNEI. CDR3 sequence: CATALAGGHTDTQYF. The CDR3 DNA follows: TGTGCCACCGCCCTAGCGGGAGGTCACACAGATACGCAGTATTTT.

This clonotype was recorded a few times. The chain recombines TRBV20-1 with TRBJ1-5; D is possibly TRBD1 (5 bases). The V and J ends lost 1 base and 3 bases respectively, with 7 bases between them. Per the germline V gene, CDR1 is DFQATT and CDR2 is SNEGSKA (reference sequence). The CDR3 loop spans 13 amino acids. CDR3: CSARGGVNQPQHF. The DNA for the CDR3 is TGCAGTGCTAGAGGGGGCGTCAATCAGCCCCAGCATTTT.

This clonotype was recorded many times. The CDR3 DNA is TGTGCCAGCTCACCATCCTTTCTGGGGGCTGAAGCTTTCTTT. Amino acid sequence: CASSPSFLGAEAFF. The chain couples TRBV18 to TRBJ1-1; maybe TRBD1 (5 bases). CDR3 length: 14 amino acids. V lost 2 bases and J lost 6, with 13 bases in between. CDR1 and CDR2 from the germline V gene are KGHSH and LQKENI.

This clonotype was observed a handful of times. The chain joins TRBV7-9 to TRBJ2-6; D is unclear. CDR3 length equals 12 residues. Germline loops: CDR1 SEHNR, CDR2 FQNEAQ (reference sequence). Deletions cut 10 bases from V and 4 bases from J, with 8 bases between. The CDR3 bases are TGTGCCATCCCGAAAGGGGCCAACGTCCTGACTTTC. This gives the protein CAIPKGANVLTF. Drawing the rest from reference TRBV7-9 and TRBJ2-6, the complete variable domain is DTGVSQNPRHKITKRGQNVTFRCDPISEHNRLYWYRQTLGQGPEFLTYFQNEAQLEKSRLLSDRFSAERPKGSFSTLEIQRTEQGDSAMYLCAIPKGANVLTFGAGSRLTVL.